This record concerns one TCR beta chain sequence. This sample is part of a study of blood T cell repertoires in COVID-19. Study context: There were acute and convalescent COVID-19 samples, and they came from the United States, Italy and Spain. PBMCs, B-cell-depleted T cells, or T cells provided the cDNA or gDNA that made up the material.

How the authors handled the data: Using reference gene primer amplification, nucleated cell counts were estimated. Clones were sequenced by immunoSEQ multiplex PCR, and TCRdb holds only the in-frame ones, with some missing. V and J calls and clone size are copied from that table; D and trimming were computed from the DNA. Of about 50,000 clones in the sample, around 85% were seen once. The sample was peripheral blood. The sequence was obtained from a human donor in a cohort sampled during active COVID-19.

CDR3 DNA: TGCAGCGTTTCGTGGGGGCTAGCGGATGGCTACACCTTC. This translates into CSVSWGLADGYTF. This chain links TRBV29-1 with TRBJ1-2; TRBD1 is a possible D gene (6 bases). The CDR3 consists of 13 residues. The germline V gene has CDR1 SQVTM and CDR2 ANQGSEA. V lost 5 bases and J 6 bases, leaving 16 bases between the germline ends.